This T cell receptor beta chain comes out of a study of T cells after posttransplantation cyclophosphamide. Note on this clone: Its specificity is unknown.

TCRdb keeps only in-frame clones here, not all; method: immunoSEQ multiplex PCR. This sample has 30,000 or so clones, with about 87% found just once. Germline lookup yields CDR1 LGHNA and CDR2 YNFKEQ. The CDR3 covers 17 residues. Trimming cost V 1 base and J 4 bases; bases outside gene matches: 6. Study-wide findings and caveats: Donor CD8+ memory clones often dominated recipient blood repertoires at later times. Skin or GI-infiltrating T cells shared few TRB sequences with blood. After PTCy, TRB diversity resembled that of CNI/methotrexate controls.

The V call is TRBV4-2, the J call TRBJ2-1, with TRBD2 identical over 11 bases. This sequence was found in a middle-aged woman with a blood cancer, CMV-positive, and with a related stem cell donor. Sequences were obtained from PBMCs. DNA of the CDR3: TGTGCCAGCAGCCAAGGGGTAGCGGGGGGGACTTACAATGAGCAGTTCTTC. Translation: CASSQGVAGGTYNEQFF.